These 8 T cell receptor beta chains originate from one sample sequenced in a study of blood T cell repertoires in COVID-19. Data came from immunoSEQ multiplex PCR; TCRdb stores just in-frame clones and leaves some out. The data contain approximately 270,000 clones, approximately 85% of them singletons. Sequenced material: PBMCs or T cells enriched from blood (not recorded which). These receptors all come from a woman aged 30 to 39 who had recovered from COVID-19.

The chain recombines TRBV9 with TRBJ2-7; D is perhaps TRBD2 (6 bases). The CDR3 contains 16 residues. The germline V and J ends were trimmed by 3 bases and 3 bases, with 19 bases remaining between them. CDR1 is SGDLS, CDR2 YYNGEE, per germline. CDR3: CASSGPGTVNIYEQYF. CDR3 DNA: TGTGCCAGCAGCGGACCCGGGACTGTTAACATCTACGAGCAGTACTTC.

CDR3 in amino acids: CASSLGLAGVRTQYF. In DNA, the CDR3 is TGTGCCAGCAGCCTGGGACTAGCGGGGGTGCGTACGCAGTATTTT. The chain combines TRBV14 with TRBJ2-3; 14 nucleotides match TRBD2. The CDR3 runs to 15 residues. Germline assignment: CDR1 SGHDN and CDR2 FVKESK. V gave up 4 bases and J gave up 8 bases; unmatched junction bases: 5.

This chain joins TRBV5-1 and TRBJ2-5, with 8 bases identical to TRBD1. CDR1 is SGHRS, CDR2 YFSETQ, per germline. V lost 0 bases and J lost 5; bases outside the gene matches: 6. The CDR3 is 15 residues long. The DNA of the CDR3 is TGCGCCAGCAGCTTGGGGGACAGGCCCCTGGAGACCCAGTACTTC. Its translation is CASSLGDRPLETQYF.

This clone was detected once. The chain couples TRBV6-5 to TRBJ1-5; the D is unclear. Germline V gene data show CDR1 as MNHEY and CDR2 as SVGAGI. The CDR3 extends over 15 amino acids. Trimming stripped 7 bases from V and 0 bases from J, with 13 bases between. The CDR3 DNA sequence: TGTGCCAGCACGGCAGGCCCTTATAGCAATCAGCCCCAGCATTTT. Translating it yields CASTAGPYSNQPQHF.

This chain links TRBV19 with TRBJ1-3; D uncertain. The CDR3 spans 16 residues. Trimming took off 3 bases at V and 0 bases at J, with 12 bases between the two ends. Germline CDR1 LNHDA, CDR2 SQIVND (reference sequence). CDR3 DNA sequence: TGTGCCAGTAGTATCTTGACCGCGGGCTCTGGAAACACCATATATTTT. Protein product: CASSILTAGSGNTIYF.

The gene calls are TRBV5-1 and TRBJ2-3, with 10 bases lining up with TRBD2. CDR1 is SGHRS, CDR2 YFSETQ, per germline. The CDR3 extends over 16 amino acids. The trim removed 6 bases at V and 1 base at J, leaving 8 bases unmatched. The CDR3 loop reads CASTGLAGARTDTQYF. The CDR3 region has the DNA TGCGCCAGCACGGGGCTAGCGGGGGCCCGCACAGATACGCAGTATTTT.

The chain joins TRBV10-3 to TRBJ2-5, with D possibly matching TRBD2 (7 bases). V dropped 4 bases and J dropped 2 bases, with 11 bases sitting between them. In germline, CDR1 is ENHRY, CDR2 SYGVKD. The CDR3 runs to 14 residues. The CDR3 region is CAISGGGGQETQYF. In nucleotides, the CDR3 is TGTGCCATCAGTGGAGGGGGGGGACAAGAGACCCAGTACTTC.

The CDR3 DNA sequence: TGTGCCGCTGGACAGGGAGGTCTCGGCCGCACAGATACGCAGTATTTT. Its translation is CAAGQGGLGRTDTQYF. The V call is TRBV19, the J call TRBJ2-3; TRBD1 aligns across 8 bases. The CDR3 is 16 amino acids. The V and J ends lost 11 bases and 1 base, in that order; junction bases with no gene match: 14. Germline CDR1 LNHDA, CDR2 SQIVND (reference sequence).